This TCR beta chain emerged from a study of CXCR3-negative and CXCR3-positive naive CD8 T cells. Findings and caveats of the study: Similar TRBV-TRBJ gene usage was seen in naive CXCR3-negative and CXCR3-positive cells, but not in memory cells. Naive CXCR3-positive cells had TRB CDR3s more hydrophobic than those of CXCR3-negative naive cells.

Investigators sorted each CD8+ T cell subset in triplicate, taking 250,000 to 300,000 cells each time. By frequency, this clonotype is medium-sized. Its antigen is undetermined. Libraries of TRB cDNA were made by 5' RACE and carried UMIs. TCRdb derives one entry per CDR3 protein from the 5' RACE reads, leaving out DNA. The repertoire table contains about 5,500 distinct CDR3 sequences. The source material was naive CXCR3+ CD8+ T cells from blood. The subset here: CD45RO-CCR7+CD27+CD95- naive CD8+ T cells expressing CXCR3 (TNR3+). The receptor was derived from a human donor in good health. Some clones in this sample may be carry-over from other donors' samples.

The CDR3 sequence: CASSSHLERFNTEAFF. This chain links TRBV5-6 with TRBJ1-1. The CDR3 covers 16 residues. Germline V gene sequence: CDR1 SGHDT, CDR2 YYEEEE.